The TCR beta chain under discussion was sequenced for a study of long-term antiretroviral therapy in people with HIV. The assay used was immunoSEQ (version v3.0), run at survey level. The table came from immunoSEQ multiplex PCR; TCRdb's copy has only in-frame clones and leaves some out. The sample has more than 25,000 clones; roughly 80% are singletons. The sequences come from unsorted PBMCs, collected 2.1 years after starting antiretroviral therapy. The source is a man aged 25 to 40 with HIV.

The CDR3 loop is CASSKGTDTQYF. In DNA form, the CDR3 reads TGTGCCAGCAGCAAGGGGACAGATACGCAGTATTTT. The chain carries TRBV28 and TRBJ2-3, with D possibly matching TRBD1 (5 bases). Trimming took off 6 bases at V and 3 bases at J, with 7 bases between the two ends. CDR3 length equals 12 residues. Germline-derived CDR1 and CDR2 are MDHEN and SYDVKM.